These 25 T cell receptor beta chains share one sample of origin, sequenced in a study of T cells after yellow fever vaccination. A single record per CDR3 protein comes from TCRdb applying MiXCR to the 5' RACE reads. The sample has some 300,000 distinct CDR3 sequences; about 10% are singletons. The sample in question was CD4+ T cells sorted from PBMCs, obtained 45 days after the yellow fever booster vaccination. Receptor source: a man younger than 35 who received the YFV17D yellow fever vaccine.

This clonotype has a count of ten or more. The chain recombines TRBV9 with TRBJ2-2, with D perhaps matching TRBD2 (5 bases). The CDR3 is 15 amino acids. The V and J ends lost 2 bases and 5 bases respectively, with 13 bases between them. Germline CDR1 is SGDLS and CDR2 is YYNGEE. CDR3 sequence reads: CASSVGNEGTGELFF. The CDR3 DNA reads TGTGCCAGCAGCGTGGGCAACGAGGGAACCGGGGAGCTGTTTTTT.

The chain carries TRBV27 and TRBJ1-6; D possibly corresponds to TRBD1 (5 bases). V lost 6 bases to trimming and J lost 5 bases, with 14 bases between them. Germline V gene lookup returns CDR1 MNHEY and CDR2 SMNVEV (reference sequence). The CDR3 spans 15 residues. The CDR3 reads CASSTSGRNNSPLHF. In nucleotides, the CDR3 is TGTGCCAGCAGCACCTCGGGACGGAATAATTCACCCCTCCACTTT.

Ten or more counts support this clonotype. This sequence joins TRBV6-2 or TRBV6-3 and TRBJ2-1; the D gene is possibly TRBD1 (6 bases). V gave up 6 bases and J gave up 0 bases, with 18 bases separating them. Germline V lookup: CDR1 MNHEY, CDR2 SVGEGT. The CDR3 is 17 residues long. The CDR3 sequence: CASRRDVGHLSYNEQFF. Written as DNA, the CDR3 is TGTGCCAGCAGGCGAGACGTGGGACACCTCTCCTACAATGAGCAGTTCTTC.

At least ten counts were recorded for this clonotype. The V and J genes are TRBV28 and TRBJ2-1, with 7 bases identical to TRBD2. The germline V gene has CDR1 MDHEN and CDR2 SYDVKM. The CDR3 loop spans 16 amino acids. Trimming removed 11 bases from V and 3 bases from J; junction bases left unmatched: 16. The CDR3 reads CALSPFTGGGYNEQFF. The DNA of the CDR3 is TGTGCCCTCAGTCCCTTTACAGGCGGGGGCTACAATGAGCAGTTCTTC.

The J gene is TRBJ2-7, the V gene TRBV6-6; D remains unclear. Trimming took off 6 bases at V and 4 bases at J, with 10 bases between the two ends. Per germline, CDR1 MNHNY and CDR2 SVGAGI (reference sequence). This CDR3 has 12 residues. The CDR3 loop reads CASRNQQYEQYV. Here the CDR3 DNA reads TGTGCCAGCAGGAACCAGCAATACGAGCAGTACGTC.

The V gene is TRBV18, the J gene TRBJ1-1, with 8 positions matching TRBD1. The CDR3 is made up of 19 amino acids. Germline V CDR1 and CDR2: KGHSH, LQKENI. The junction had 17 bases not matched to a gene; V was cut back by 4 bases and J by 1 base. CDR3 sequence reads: CASSRSRGRSFSGNTEAFF. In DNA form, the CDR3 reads TGTGCCAGCTCACGGAGCAGGGGGCGCTCATTTTCCGGGAACACTGAAGCTTTCTTT.

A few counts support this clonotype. The CDR3 sequence: CASSWGPELNTEAFF. In DNA form, the CDR3 reads TGTGCCAGCAGCTGGGGCCCGGAATTGAACACTGAAGCTTTCTTT. This chain connects TRBV5-4 to TRBJ1-1, with TRBD1 as a possible D gene (5 bases). Looked up from germline, CDR1 is SGHNT and CDR2 is YYREEE (reference sequence). Trimming left V 3 bases short and J 0 bases short, with 12 bases between. CDR3 size: 15 residues.

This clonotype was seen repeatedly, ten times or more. DNA for the CDR3: TGCGCCAGCAGCCCCCGGGGGGGCCAAGGCGGGGAGCTGTTTTTT. It yields the protein CASSPRGGQGGELFF. The chain carries TRBV4-1 and TRBJ2-2, with 8 bases aligning to TRBD2. Germline-derived CDR1 and CDR2 are MGHRA and YSYEKL. This CDR3 contains 15 residues. The junction had 8 bases not matched to a gene; V was cut back by 4 bases and J by 7 bases.

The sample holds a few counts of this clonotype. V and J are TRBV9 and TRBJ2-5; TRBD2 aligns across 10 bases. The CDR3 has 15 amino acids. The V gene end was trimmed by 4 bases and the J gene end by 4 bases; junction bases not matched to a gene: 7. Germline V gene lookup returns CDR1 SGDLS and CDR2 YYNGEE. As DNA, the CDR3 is TGTGCCAGCAGCCCCAGCGGGGGGGTAATAGAGACCCAGTACTTC. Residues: CASSPSGGVIETQYF.

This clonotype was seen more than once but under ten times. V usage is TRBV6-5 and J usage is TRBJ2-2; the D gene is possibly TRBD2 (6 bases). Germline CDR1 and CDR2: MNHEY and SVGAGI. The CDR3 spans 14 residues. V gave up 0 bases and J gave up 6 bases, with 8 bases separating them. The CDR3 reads CASSYSWGAGELFF. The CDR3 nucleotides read TGTGCCAGCAGTTACTCGTGGGGGGCCGGGGAGCTGTTTTTT.

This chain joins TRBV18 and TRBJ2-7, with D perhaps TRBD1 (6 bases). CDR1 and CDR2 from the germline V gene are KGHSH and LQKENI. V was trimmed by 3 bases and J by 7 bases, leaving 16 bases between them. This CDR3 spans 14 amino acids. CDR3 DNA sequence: TGTGCCAGCTCACCGCAACGGGACATCCTGGAGCAGTACTTC. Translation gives CASSPQRDILEQYF.

CDR3 sequence (DNA): TGCAGTGCTGGAAGACAGGAGGAGACCCAGTACTTC. This translates into CSAGRQEETQYF. The V and J genes are TRBV20-1 and TRBJ2-5; possibly TRBD1 for D (6 bases). This CDR3 is 12 amino acids long. Per germline, CDR1 DFQATT and CDR2 SNEGSKA (reference sequence). The V gene lost 5 bases and the J gene lost 5 bases, with 12 bases spanning the gap.

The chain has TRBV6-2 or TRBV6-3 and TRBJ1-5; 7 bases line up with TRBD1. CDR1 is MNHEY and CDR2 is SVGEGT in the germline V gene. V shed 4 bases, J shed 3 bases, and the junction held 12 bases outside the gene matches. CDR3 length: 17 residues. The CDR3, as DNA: TGTGCCAGCAGTTCCCTTCGGGGACAGAGTATCAATCAGCCCCAGCATTTT. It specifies CASSSLRGQSINQPQHF.

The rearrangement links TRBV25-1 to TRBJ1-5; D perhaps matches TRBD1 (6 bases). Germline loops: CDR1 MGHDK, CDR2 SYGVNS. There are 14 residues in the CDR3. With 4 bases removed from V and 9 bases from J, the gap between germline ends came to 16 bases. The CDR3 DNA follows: TGTGCCAGCAGTGGAGCGGCGGGGGCCGGGCCCCAGCATTTT. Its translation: CASSGAAGAGPQHF.

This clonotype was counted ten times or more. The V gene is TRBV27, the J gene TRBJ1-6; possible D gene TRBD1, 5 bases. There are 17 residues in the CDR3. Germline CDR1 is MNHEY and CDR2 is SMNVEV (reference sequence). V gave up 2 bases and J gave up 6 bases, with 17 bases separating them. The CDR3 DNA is TGTGCCAGCAGTTTAGGTTTTCGGGGACGCGCTAATTCACCCCTCCACTTT. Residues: CASSLGFRGRANSPLHF.

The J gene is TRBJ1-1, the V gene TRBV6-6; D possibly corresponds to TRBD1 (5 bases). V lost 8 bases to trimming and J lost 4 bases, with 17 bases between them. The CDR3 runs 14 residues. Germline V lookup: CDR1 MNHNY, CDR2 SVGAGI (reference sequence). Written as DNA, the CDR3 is TGTGCCAGCCGGAGGGGAGCGGAGGCCACTGAAGCTTTCTTT. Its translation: CASRRGAEATEAFF.

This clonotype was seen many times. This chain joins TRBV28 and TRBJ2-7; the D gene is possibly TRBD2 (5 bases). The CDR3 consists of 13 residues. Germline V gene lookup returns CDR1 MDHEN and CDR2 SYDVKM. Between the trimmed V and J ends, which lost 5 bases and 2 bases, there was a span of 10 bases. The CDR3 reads CASSPGGPYEQYV. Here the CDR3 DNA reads TGTGCCAGCAGTCCTGGCGGGCCCTACGAGCAGTACGTC.

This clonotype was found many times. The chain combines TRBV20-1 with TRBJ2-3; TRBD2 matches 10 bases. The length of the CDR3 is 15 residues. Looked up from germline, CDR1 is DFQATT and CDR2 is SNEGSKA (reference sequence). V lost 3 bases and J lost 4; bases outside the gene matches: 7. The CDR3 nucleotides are TGCAGTGCTAGCCCCTCTAGCGGGGGCGCAGATACGCAGTATTTT. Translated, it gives CSASPSSGGADTQYF.

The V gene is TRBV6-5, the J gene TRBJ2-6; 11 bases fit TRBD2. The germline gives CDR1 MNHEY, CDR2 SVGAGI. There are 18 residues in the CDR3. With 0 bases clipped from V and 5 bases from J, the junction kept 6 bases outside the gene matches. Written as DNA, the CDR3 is TGTGCCAGCAGTTACTCCCTAGCGGGGGGTCTATGGGCCAACGTCCTGACTTTC. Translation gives CASSYSLAGGLWANVLTF.

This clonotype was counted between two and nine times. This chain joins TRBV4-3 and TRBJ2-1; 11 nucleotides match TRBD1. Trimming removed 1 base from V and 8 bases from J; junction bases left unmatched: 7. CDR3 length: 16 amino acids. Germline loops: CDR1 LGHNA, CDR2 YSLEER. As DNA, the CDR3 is TGCGCCAGCAGCCAAGTAGGCGGACAGGGGGCTCATGAGCAGTTCTTC. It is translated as CASSQVGGQGAHEQFF.

CDR3 in amino acids: CASSLDAGRWTGELFF. The CDR3 DNA is TGTGCCAGCAGCTTAGATGCAGGGCGCTGGACCGGGGAGCTGTTTTTT. This chain links TRBV7-6 with TRBJ2-2; tentatively, D is TRBD1 (5 bases). Trimming removed 1 base at V and 5 bases at J, with 14 bases between. This CDR3 contains 16 residues. Germline-derived CDR1 and CDR2 are SGHVS and FNYEAQ.

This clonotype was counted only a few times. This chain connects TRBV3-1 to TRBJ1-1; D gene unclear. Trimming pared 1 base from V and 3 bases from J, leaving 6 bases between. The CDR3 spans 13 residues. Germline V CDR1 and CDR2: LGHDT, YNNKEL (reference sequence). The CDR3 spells CASSQGQHTEAFF. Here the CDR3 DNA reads TGTGCCAGCAGCCAAGGTCAGCACACTGAAGCTTTCTTT. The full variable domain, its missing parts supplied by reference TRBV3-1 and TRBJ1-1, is DTAVSQTPKYLVTQMGNDKSIKCEQNLGHDTMYWYKQDSKKFLKIMFSYNNKELIINETVPNRFSPKSPDKAHLNLHINSLELGDSAVYFCASSQGQHTEAFFGQGTRLTVV.

The CDR3 DNA sequence: TGCAGTGCTAGAGATCGTGGGGGCCGGGAGACCCAGTACTTC. This sequence encodes CSARDRGGRETQYF. The chain has TRBV20-1 and TRBJ2-5, with D perhaps TRBD1 (6 bases). The CDR3 runs 14 residues. V was cut by 0 bases and J by 5 bases, with 13 bases left in between. CDR1 and CDR2 from the germline V gene are DFQATT and SNEGSKA (reference sequence).

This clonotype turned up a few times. In DNA form, the CDR3 reads TGTGCCAGCAGCCAGTCGAGCGGGGTAGGGGAGACCCAGTACTTC. Amino acids: CASSQSSGVGETQYF. This rearrangement joins TRBV7-9 to TRBJ2-5, with TRBD2 matching over 7 bases. Germline V CDR1 and CDR2: SEHNR, FQNEAQ (reference sequence). The ends lost 5 bases at V and 5 bases at J; junction bases unmatched: 11. CDR3 size: 15 residues. Using reference TRBV7-9 and TRBJ2-5 for the parts outside the CDR3, the full variable domain is DTGVSQNPRHKITKRGQNVTFRCDPISEHNRLYWYRQTLGQGPEFLTYFQNEAQLEKSRLLSDRFSAERPKGSFSTLEIQRTEQGDSAMYLCASSQSSGVGETQYFGPGTRLLVL.

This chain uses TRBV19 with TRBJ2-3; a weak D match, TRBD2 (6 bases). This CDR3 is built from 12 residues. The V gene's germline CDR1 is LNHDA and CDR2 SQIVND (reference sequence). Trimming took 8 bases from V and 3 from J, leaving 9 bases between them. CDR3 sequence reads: CASEGRTDTQYF. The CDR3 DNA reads TGTGCCAGTGAGGGGAGGACAGATACGCAGTATTTT.